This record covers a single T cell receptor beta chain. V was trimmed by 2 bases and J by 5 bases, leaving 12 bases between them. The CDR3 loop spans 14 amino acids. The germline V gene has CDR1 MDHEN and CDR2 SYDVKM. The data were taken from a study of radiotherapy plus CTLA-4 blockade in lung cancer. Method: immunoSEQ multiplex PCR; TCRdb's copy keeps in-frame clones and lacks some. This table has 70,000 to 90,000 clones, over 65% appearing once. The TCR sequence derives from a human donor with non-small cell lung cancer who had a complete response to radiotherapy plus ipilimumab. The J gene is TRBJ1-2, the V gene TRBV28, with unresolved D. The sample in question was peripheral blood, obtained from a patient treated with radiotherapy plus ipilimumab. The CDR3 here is CASSLLGFNYGYTF. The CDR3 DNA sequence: TGTGCCAGCAGTTTACTAGGGTTCAATTATGGCTACACCTTC.